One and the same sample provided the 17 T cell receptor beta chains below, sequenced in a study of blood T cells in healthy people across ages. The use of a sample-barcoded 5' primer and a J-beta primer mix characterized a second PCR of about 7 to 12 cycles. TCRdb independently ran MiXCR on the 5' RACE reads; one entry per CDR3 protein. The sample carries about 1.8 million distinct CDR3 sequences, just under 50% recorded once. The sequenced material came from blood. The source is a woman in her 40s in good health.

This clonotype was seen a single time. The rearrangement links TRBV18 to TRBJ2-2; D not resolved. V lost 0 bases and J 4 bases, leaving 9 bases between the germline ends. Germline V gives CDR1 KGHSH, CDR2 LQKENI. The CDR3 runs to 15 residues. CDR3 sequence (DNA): TGTGCCAGCTCACCACCGACGGGTGGCACCGGGGAGCTGTTTTTT. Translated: CASSPPTGGTGELFF.

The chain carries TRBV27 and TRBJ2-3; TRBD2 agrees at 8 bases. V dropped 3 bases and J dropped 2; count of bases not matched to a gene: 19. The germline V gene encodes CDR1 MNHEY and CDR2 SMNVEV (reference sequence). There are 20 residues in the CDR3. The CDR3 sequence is CASSLGAPWGSGALTDTQYF. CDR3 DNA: TGTGCCAGCAGTTTGGGGGCACCCTGGGGTAGCGGGGCTCTCACAGATACGCAGTATTTT.

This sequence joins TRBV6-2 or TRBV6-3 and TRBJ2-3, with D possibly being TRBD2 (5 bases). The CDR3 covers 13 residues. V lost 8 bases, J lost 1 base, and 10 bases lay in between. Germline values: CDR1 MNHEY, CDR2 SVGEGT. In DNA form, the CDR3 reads TGTGCCAGCGGAGTGGGAGGCACAGATACGCAGTATTTT. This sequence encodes CASGVGGTDTQYF.

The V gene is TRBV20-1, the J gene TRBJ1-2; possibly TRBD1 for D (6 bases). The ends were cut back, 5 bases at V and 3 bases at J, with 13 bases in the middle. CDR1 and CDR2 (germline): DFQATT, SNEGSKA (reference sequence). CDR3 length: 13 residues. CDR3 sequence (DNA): TGCAGTGCTGGTAAGACAGGAGACTATGGCTACACCTTC. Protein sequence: CSAGKTGDYGYTF.

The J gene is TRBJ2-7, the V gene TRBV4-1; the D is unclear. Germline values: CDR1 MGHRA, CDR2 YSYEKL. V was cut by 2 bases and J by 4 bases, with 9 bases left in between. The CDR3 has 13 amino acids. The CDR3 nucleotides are TGCGCCAGCAGCCAAAATTCAGCTTACGAGCAGTACTTC. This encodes CASSQNSAYEQYF.

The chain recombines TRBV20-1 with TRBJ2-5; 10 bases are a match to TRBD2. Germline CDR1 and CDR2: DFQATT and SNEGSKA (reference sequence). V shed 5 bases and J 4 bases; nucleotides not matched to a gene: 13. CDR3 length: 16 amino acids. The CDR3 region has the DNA TGCAGTGCTGGACCTCCAAGCGGGGGGGCTTCAGAGACCCAGTACTTC. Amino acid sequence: CSAGPPSGGASETQYF.

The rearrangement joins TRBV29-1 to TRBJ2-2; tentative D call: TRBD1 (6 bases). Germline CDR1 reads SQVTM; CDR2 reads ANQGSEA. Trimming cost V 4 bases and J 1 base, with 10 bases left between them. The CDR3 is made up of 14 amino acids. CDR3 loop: CSVVNRENTGELFF. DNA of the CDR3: TGCAGCGTTGTCAACAGGGAGAACACCGGGGAGCTGTTTTTT.

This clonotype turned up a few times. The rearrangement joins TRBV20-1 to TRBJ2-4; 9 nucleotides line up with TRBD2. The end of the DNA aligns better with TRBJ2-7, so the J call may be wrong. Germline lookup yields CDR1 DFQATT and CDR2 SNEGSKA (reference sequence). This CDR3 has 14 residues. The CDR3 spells CSASKAGGTYEQYF. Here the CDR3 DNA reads TGCAGTGCTAGCAAAGCGGGGGGCACCTACGAGCAGTACTTC.

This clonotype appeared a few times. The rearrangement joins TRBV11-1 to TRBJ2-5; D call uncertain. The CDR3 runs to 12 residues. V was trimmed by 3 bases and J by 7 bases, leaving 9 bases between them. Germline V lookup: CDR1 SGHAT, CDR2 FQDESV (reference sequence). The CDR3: CASSFPDGTQYF. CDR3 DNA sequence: TGTGCCAGCAGCTTCCCGGACGGGACCCAGTACTTC. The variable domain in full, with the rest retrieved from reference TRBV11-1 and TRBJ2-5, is EAEVAQSPRYKITEKSQAVAFWCDPISGHATLYWYRQILGQGPELLVQFQDESVVDDSQLPKDRFSAERLKGVDSTLKIQPAELGDSAMYLCASSFPDGTQYFGPGTRLLVL.

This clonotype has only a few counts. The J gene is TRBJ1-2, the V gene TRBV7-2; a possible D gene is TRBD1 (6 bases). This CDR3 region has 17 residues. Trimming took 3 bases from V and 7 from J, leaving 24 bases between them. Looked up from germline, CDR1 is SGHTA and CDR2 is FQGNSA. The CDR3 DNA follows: TGTGCCAGCAGCTTCCTTGTGAAGTTGGGGCAGGGGACTGGCTACACCTTC. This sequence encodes CASSFLVKLGQGTGYTF.

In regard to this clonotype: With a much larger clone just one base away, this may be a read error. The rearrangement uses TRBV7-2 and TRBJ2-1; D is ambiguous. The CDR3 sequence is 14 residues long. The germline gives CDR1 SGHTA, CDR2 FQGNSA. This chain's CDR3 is CANSLRISYNEQFF. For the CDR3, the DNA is TGTGCCAACAGCTTACGGATCTCCTACAATGAGCAGTTCTTC.

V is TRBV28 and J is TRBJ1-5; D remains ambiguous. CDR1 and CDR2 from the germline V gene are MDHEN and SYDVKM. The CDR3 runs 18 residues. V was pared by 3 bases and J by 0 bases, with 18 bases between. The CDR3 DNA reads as TGTGCCAGCAGTTTTACTTGGGCCCGCGTAGGTAGCAATCAGCCCCAGCATTTT. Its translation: CASSFTWARVGSNQPQHF.

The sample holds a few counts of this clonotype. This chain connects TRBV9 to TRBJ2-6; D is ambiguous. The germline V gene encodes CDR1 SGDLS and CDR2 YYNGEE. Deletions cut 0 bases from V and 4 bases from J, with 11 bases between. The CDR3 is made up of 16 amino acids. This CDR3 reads CASSVETRIGANVLTF. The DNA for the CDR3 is TGTGCCAGCAGCGTAGAGACGAGGATCGGGGCCAACGTCCTGACTTTC.

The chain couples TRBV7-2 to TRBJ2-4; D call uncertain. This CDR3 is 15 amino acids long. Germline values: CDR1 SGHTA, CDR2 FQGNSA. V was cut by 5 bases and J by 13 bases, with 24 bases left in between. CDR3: CASSITVGAPYKQYF. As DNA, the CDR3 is TGTGCCAGCAGCATAACCGTTGGAGCCCCCTACAAGCAGTACTTC.

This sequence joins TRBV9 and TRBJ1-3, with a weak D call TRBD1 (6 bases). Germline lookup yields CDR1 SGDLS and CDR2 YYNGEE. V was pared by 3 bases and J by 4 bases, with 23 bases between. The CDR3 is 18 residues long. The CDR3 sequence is CASSARLDSPWRGNTIYF. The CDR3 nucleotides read TGTGCCAGCAGCGCCAGGTTGGACAGTCCTTGGCGAGGAAACACCATATATTTT.

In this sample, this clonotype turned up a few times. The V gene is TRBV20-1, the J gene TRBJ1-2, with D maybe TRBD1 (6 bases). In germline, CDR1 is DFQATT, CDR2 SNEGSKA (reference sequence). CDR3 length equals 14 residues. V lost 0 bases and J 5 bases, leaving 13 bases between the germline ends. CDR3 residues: CSAREGATGYGYTF. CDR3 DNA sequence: TGCAGTGCTAGAGAGGGGGCGACTGGGTATGGCTACACCTTC.

Here the CDR3 DNA reads TGTGCCACCAGCAGAGATGGGGGGACTGAAGCTTTCTTT. It specifies CATSRDGGTEAFF. The chain is built from TRBV15 and TRBJ1-1; a weak D match, TRBD1 (5 bases). Looked up from germline, CDR1 is LNHNV and CDR2 is YYDKDF (reference sequence). This CDR3 spans 13 amino acids. Trimming took 0 bases from V and 5 from J, leaving 7 bases between them. Together with reference TRBV15 and TRBJ1-1, the CDR3 gives the full variable domain: DAMVIQNPRYQVTQFGKPVTLSCSQTLNHNVMYWYQQKSSQAPKLLFHYYDKDFNNEADTPDNFQSRRPNTSFCFLDIRSPGLGDTAMYLCATSRDGGTEAFFGQGTRLTVV.